This TCR beta chain emerged from a study of beta chain features in type 1 diabetes. As concerns this clone: Antigen: not known.

General observations from the study: Researchers cautioned that cDNA sequencing could over-represent cells with high TCR expression. Across all four CD4+ subsets, people with type 1 diabetes showed modestly shorter TCRB CDR3s.

The CDR3 loop spans 15 amino acids. Germline values: CDR1 LGHNA, CDR2 YSLEER. V lost 0 bases to trimming and J lost 3 bases, with 11 bases between them. Of the isolated RNA, all was reverse transcribed, and so the sequenced material was expressed TCRB transcripts. An average of approximately 4 million reads was obtained for naive, central memory and regulatory T cell samples. Some clones are missing from TCRdb's copy, which holds only in-frame ones; the method was immunoSEQ multiplex PCR. The sample holds about 150,000 clones, 10% seen once. The V call is TRBV4-3, the J call TRBJ1-2; a possible D gene is TRBD1 (6 bases). The specimen was central memory CD4+ T cells from blood. This TCR derives from a man younger than 45 with type 1 diabetes. Here the CDR3 reads CASSQEYGQHYGYTF. The CDR3 nucleotides are TGCGCCAGCAGCCAAGAATATGGACAGCACTATGGCTACACCTTC.